This passage covers 3 T cell receptor beta chains from one sample sequenced in a study of molecular identifiers for immune sequencing clone quantification (dated 2018 in TCRdb). Libraries were prepared through PCR. Sequencing instrument: Illumina HiSeq 4000. The public sequencing data were trimmed at Q25 with fastp and processed into clonotypes with MiXCR by TCRdb, which kept only in-frame beta chains. CDR3 protein duplicates are merged, each entry listing the most common genes and DNA. This sample holds about 640,000 distinct CDR3 sequences; 15% to 20% were observed only once. Clones ranked in the top ten supply roughly 0.9% of the sample. Sequencing used naive CD8+ T cells from blood, with Jurkat cell RNA spiked in. In light of the paper, this sample's cell subset or site label describes: FACS-sorted CD8+CD4-CCR7+CD45RA+ naive T cells. The receptors originated from a human donor in good health. Some libraries in this study had Jurkat cell RNA spiked in.

This clonotype was seen at least ten times. The genes are TRBV7-9 and TRBJ1-2; D is possibly TRBD1 (6 bases). The V gene's germline CDR1 is SEHNR and CDR2 FQNEAQ (reference sequence). The CDR3 spans 13 residues. The V and J ends lost 2 bases and 5 bases respectively, with 9 bases between them. CDR3 nucleotide sequence: TGTGCCAGCAGCTTACCAGGGGTATATGGCTACACCTTC. Residues: CASSLPGVYGYTF.

This clonotype appeared many times. The chain combines TRBV27 with TRBJ1-4; D perhaps matches TRBD1 (5 bases). The germline V gene has CDR1 MNHEY and CDR2 SMNVEV (reference sequence). Trimming removed 1 base at V and 5 bases at J, with 11 bases between. The CDR3 covers 15 residues. The CDR3 protein is CASSLFGTHNEKLFF. CDR3 bases: TGTGCCAGCAGTTTATTTGGGACCCACAATGAAAAACTGTTTTTT.

This clonotype was detected many times. The CDR3: CASSEIVQGPGYEQYF. The CDR3 DNA reads as TGTGCCAGCAGTGAAATTGTTCAGGGGCCTGGGTACGAGCAGTACTTC. V usage is TRBV2 and J usage is TRBJ2-7; perhaps TRBD1 as D (6 bases). This CDR3 is built from 16 residues. Trimming pared 2 bases from V and 4 bases from J, leaving 18 bases between. Germline CDR1 SNHLY, CDR2 FYNNEI.